The clone carrying this T cell receptor beta chain appeared many times. V was pared by 2 bases and J by 2 bases, with 13 bases between. Germline loops: CDR1 SGHRS, CDR2 YFSETQ. The CDR3 runs 15 residues. This entry belongs to a study of identical twins. Each CDR3 protein gets one entry after TCRdb re-called the 5' RACE reads with MiXCR. The sample lists about 890,000 distinct CDR3 sequences, approximately 13% occurring once. These data were likewise used in another study, on yellow fever vaccine responses in identical twins.

The chain recombines TRBV5-1 with TRBJ1-1; a weak D match, TRBD1 (5 bases). The sequencing sample was made of PBMCs. The source of this sequence is a young woman in good health. The DNA for the CDR3 is TGCGCCAGCAGCTTACGGGACGGGAATAACACTGAAGCTTTCTTT. Translation gives CASSLRDGNNTEAFF.